Listed below are T cell receptor beta chains from one sample, sequenced in a study of T cell repertoires in cytomegalovirus infection. TCRdb redid the calling of the reads with MiXCR, one entry per CDR3 protein. The table lists about 920,000 distinct CDR3 sequences, approximately 31% of them singletons. Their target antigens are unknown. The sequencing used cultured CD8+ T cells from PBMCs, collected from culture after CMV antigen stimulation. Every receptor here comes from a human donor in good health (CMV status not recorded). Some clones in this sample may be carry-over from other donors' samples. CDR3s include the opening cysteine and the closing phenylalanine or tryptophan. The D gene is left open where the match is weak. Only part of the rows carry a size: once, few, many, or a class if the clone is expanded.

CDR3nt | CDR3aa | j_gene | d_gene | v_gene | abundance
TGCAGCGTTGAAGACCAGGGACAGGGCGGCACCGGGGAGCTGTTTTTT | CSVEDQGQGGTGELFF | TRBJ2-2 | TRBD1 | TRBV29-1 | few
TGTGCCAGCAGACTCGGACTAGCGGGGGGGCCCAATGAGCAGTTCTTC | CASRLGLAGGPNEQFF | TRBJ2-1 | TRBD2 | TRBV12-3/TRBV12-4 | many
TGTGCCAGTAGTATGAAGGGACAGTGGAATGAGCAGTTCTTC | CASSMKGQWNEQFF | TRBJ2-1 | TRBD1 | TRBV19 | -
TGTGCCAGTAGTCCCGGGTCCTTCTCCTACGAGCAGTACTTC | CASSPGSFSYEQYF | TRBJ2-7 | - | TRBV19 | few
TGTGCCAGCAGTTACTACCGGGACAGGGGCACAGATACGCAGTATTTT | CASSYYRDRGTDTQYF | TRBJ2-3 | TRBD1 | TRBV6-6 | once
TGTGCCAGCAGCGCCCGACTAGCGGGGCCGACCGGGGAGCTGTTTTTT | CASSARLAGPTGELFF | TRBJ2-2 | TRBD2 | TRBV9 | -
TGTGCCAGCAGTTACTCGAGGGTTAATGAGCAGTTCTTC | CASSYSRVNEQFF | TRBJ2-1 | - | TRBV6-2/TRBV6-3 | few
TGTGCCAGCAGTTTACGGGCAGGGGTTAAGAACACTGAAGCTTTCTTT | CASSLRAGVKNTEAFF | TRBJ1-1 | - | TRBV28 | -
TGTGCCAGTCAAATCGGTGGGGGAAGCTCCTACAATGAGCAGTTCTTC | CASQIGGGSSYNEQFF | TRBJ2-1 | - | TRBV19 | -
TGTGCCAGCATTTCTACCCGGGACAGCTCCTACAATGAGCAGTTCTTC | CASISTRDSSYNEQFF | TRBJ2-1 | TRBD1 | TRBV7-8 | many
TGTGCCAGCAGCCCCCGCTTCGGGAACGACATTCAGTACTTC | CASSPRFGNDIQYF | TRBJ2-4 | - | TRBV7-3 | -
TGTGCCACCAGTGACGTGGACGGTACTGGCTACACCTTC | CATSDVDGTGYTF | TRBJ1-2 | - | TRBV24-1 | few
TGCAGTGCTCGCCATGGGGGGTCCGCAGATACGCAGTATTTT | CSARHGGSADTQYF | TRBJ2-3 | - | TRBV20-1 | -
TGTGCCAGCAGCAGGAAGGGCGAAGCTGACGAGCAGTACTTC | CASSRKGEADEQYF | TRBJ2-7 | - | TRBV28 | few
TGTGCCAGCAGGTCCGGGGGGACCTACGAGCAGTACTTC | CASRSGGTYEQYF | TRBJ2-7 | TRBD2 | TRBV28 | few
TGTGCCAGCAGTGTATTGGGGCTCGGAGAGACCCAGTACTTC | CASSVLGLGETQYF | TRBJ2-5 | - | TRBV6-5 | few
TGTGCCAGCAAACTACAGGAGGGGTACAATGAGCAGTTCTTC | CASKLQEGYNEQFF | TRBJ2-1 | - | TRBV7-9 | -
TGCAGTGCTAGAGGATTGTCACTAGCGGGGGGCCAAGAGACCCAGTACTTC | CSARGLSLAGGQETQYF | TRBJ2-5 | TRBD2 | TRBV20-1 | -
TGTGCCAGTAGAGACGAGCCCATAAAGGTGGGGTGGACCACTGAAGCTTTCTTT | CASRDEPIKVGWTTEAFF | TRBJ1-1 | - | TRBV6-6 | -
TGTGCCAGCAGCTTAGGGACGTACACAGGAGCTTTCTTT | CASSLGTYTGAFF | TRBJ1-1 | - | TRBV12-3/TRBV12-4 | -
TGCAGCGTTGAAGATCCGGGACGCGGCTACACCTTC | CSVEDPGRGYTF | TRBJ1-2 | - | TRBV29-1 | -
TGTGCCAGCAGTTTGAGGACCCATAGCAATCAGCCCCAGCATTTT | CASSLRTHSNQPQHF | TRBJ1-5 | - | TRBV27 | few
TGTGCCAGCAGTCCGACAGCCTCTCTTGGCTACACCTTC | CASSPTASLGYTF | TRBJ1-2 | - | TRBV27 | -
TGTGCCAGCAGCCAGCGGGGAACAACAGATACGCAGTATTTT | CASSQRGTTDTQYF | TRBJ2-3 | TRBD2 | TRBV5-4 | -
TGCGCCAGCAGCCAGGAACAAGTAGTCACAGATACGCAGTATTTT | CASSQEQVVTDTQYF | TRBJ2-3 | - | TRBV4-1 | few
TGCAGTGCTAGAGGGGGAGGCGGGGAGCTGTTTTTT | CSARGGGGELFF | TRBJ2-2 | - | TRBV20-1 | few
TGTGCCAGCAGTTTGACAGAGGGTGGGTTAGAAGCTTTCTTT | CASSLTEGGLEAFF | TRBJ1-1 | - | TRBV27 | -
TGTGCCAGCAGCCCGCGGACTAGCGGGGTCGGGTATACGCAGTATTTT | CASSPRTSGVGYTQYF | TRBJ2-3 | TRBD2 | TRBV7-9 | -
TGTGCCAGCAGTTTCCCCGGGACAGCCACCTCCAATCAGCCCCAGCATTTT | CASSFPGTATSNQPQHF | TRBJ1-5 | TRBD1 | TRBV28 | -
TGCGCCAGCAGTGAGTCGACTCCGGACTTGAGCTCCTACAATGAGCAGTTCTTC | CASSESTPDLSSYNEQFF | TRBJ2-1 | - | TRBV10-2 | -
TGTGCCAGCAGCCCCGGCCTCGGTCTGAACACTGAAGCTTTCTTT | CASSPGLGLNTEAFF | TRBJ1-1 | - | TRBV7-9 | -
TGTGCCAGCAGCGGAACGGGGGCCACCTACAATGAGCAGTTCTTC | CASSGTGATYNEQFF | TRBJ2-1 | - | TRBV5-4 | -
TGCAGTGCTACCATAGCGGGGGGGCCGAATACGCAGTATTTT | CSATIAGGPNTQYF | TRBJ2-3 | TRBD2 | TRBV20-1 | -
TGTGCCAGCAGCCCCTCTAACCGGGACACAATCTACGAGCAGTACTTC | CASSPSNRDTIYEQYF | TRBJ2-7 | - | TRBV12-3/TRBV12-4 | few
TGTGCCAGCAGCTCCCTACTAGCAGATATCCAAGGCCAGTACTTC | CASSSLLADIQGQYF | TRBJ2-5 | - | TRBV5-4 | -
TGTGCCAGCAGCCAAGATACACAGCTATGGGATTATGGCTACACCTTC | CASSQDTQLWDYGYTF | TRBJ1-2 | - | TRBV4-2 | few
TGTGCCAGCAGGGAAGCTAACTATAAAGCTTTCTTT | CASREANYKAFF | TRBJ1-1 | - | TRBV27 | -
TGTGCCAGCAGCTCCGCCGAGCAGTACTTC | CASSSAEQYF | TRBJ2-7 | - | TRBV11-3 | few
TGTGCCAGCAGTTCCATGGCGAGGGGGCCTCAAGAGACCCAGTACTTC | CASSSMARGPQETQYF | TRBJ2-5 | TRBD1 | TRBV12-3/TRBV12-4 | few
TGTGCCAGCAGTTACTCCACGGGTGCCGGCTATGGCTACACCTTC | CASSYSTGAGYGYTF | TRBJ1-2 | - | TRBV6-6 | -
TGTGCCAGCAGCTTAAAGCGGGGGGTGGAAGATACGCAGTATTTT | CASSLKRGVEDTQYF | TRBJ2-3 | TRBD2 | TRBV7-6 | few
TGTGCCAGCAGCTTAGACTCCGGAGATACGCAGTATTTT | CASSLDSGDTQYF | TRBJ2-3 | - | TRBV13 | few
TGTGCCAGCAGTCCCCCCTCCTACGAGCAGTACTTC | CASSPPSYEQYF | TRBJ2-7 | - | TRBV27 | many
TGTGCCATCAGGTCGAACACCGGGGAGCTGTTTTTT | CAIRSNTGELFF | TRBJ2-2 | - | TRBV10-3 | -
TGTGCCAGCAGTCAAATAGACGCAGATACGCAGTATTTT | CASSQIDADTQYF | TRBJ2-3 | - | TRBV6-2/TRBV6-3 | few
TGTGCCAGTAGATTTGGGGGGACTGAAGCTTTCTTT | CASRFGGTEAFF | TRBJ1-1 | - | TRBV19 | -
TGTGCCAGCTCACCGGATTGGCGGGGGAGCCGGACAGATACGCAGTATTTT | CASSPDWRGSRTDTQYF | TRBJ2-3 | TRBD2 | TRBV18 | few
TGTGCCAGTATTCCGCGGGACACTGGGGGCAAAAACATTCAGTACTTC | CASIPRDTGGKNIQYF | TRBJ2-4 | - | TRBV19 | few
TGTGCCAGCAGCTTAGTGTGGGGGACTACCACCTACAATGAGCAGTTCTTC | CASSLVWGTTTYNEQFF | TRBJ2-1 | TRBD2 | TRBV7-6 | many
TGTGCCAGCAGTTCTGCTGGGGTCTTGACAGATACGCAGTATTTT | CASSSAGVLTDTQYF | TRBJ2-3 | - | TRBV27 | -
TGTGCCACCAGCAGACCCAGGACAGGGAGGGGCTACACCTTC | CATSRPRTGRGYTF | TRBJ1-2 | TRBD1 | TRBV15 | -
TGTGCTAGTGGTTTGGTACCGAGAGGAGGGGATCACCTCCACTTT | CASGLVPRGGDHLHF | TRBJ1-6 | - | TRBV12-5 | few